The sequence of this TCR beta chain was determined in a study of blood T cell repertoires in COVID-19. Whole-study context: The samples span acute and convalescent COVID-19 from the United States, Italy and Spain.

Source study methods: Estimation of nucleated cell counts was performed using reference gene primer amplification. The table came from immunoSEQ multiplex PCR; TCRdb's copy has only in-frame clones and leaves some out. V, J and clone size derive from that table, while D and trimming were established from the DNA sequence. The table shows about 220,000 clones, with more than 65% occurring only once. This CDR3 has 15 residues. Germline CDR1 and CDR2: SEHNR and FQNEAQ (reference sequence). The V gene lost 8 bases and the J gene lost 2 bases, with 19 bases spanning the gap. This receptor was identified in a woman of 80 years or more with acute or convalescent COVID-19. This chain uses TRBV7-9 with TRBJ2-7; D may be TRBD1 (6 bases). The specimen sequenced was peripheral blood. Written as DNA, the CDR3 is TGTGCCAGCGTTTCCCGAGGGGGTGGAACCTACGAGCAGTACTTC. Protein: CASVSRGGGTYEQYF.